These 6 T cell receptor beta chains were all obtained from the same sample, sequenced in a study of T cell repertoires in cytomegalovirus infection. One entry per CDR3 protein results from TCRdb running MiXCR on the reads. This table has a few hundred thousand distinct CDR3 sequences, approximately 15% appearing once. The specimen sequenced was PBMCs. These receptors all come from a human donor in good health (CMV status not recorded). Some clones in this sample may be carry-over from other donors' samples.

As concerns this clonotype: This clone may be a read error of a much larger clone one base away. The J gene is TRBJ1-3, the V gene TRBV7-2; tentatively, D is TRBD1 (5 bases). The ends were cut back, 2 bases at V and 10 bases at J, with 12 bases in the middle. This CDR3 is 13 amino acids long. The germline V gene encodes CDR1 SGHTA and CDR2 FQGNSA. CDR3 DNA sequence: TGTGCCAGCAGCTTACAGGGAACCTTAACCATATATTTT. Its translation: CASSLQGTLTIYF.

This clonotype was seen a handful of times. The chain employs TRBV7-6 and TRBJ1-4; the D gene is possibly TRBD1 (6 bases). Germline-derived CDR1 and CDR2 are SGHVS and FNYEAQ. CDR3 length: 16 amino acids. The germline V and J ends were trimmed by 5 bases and 6 bases, with 19 bases remaining between them. The CDR3 protein is CASSARGAGSDEKLFF. In DNA form, the CDR3 reads TGTGCCAGCAGCGCCCGGGGGGCAGGCTCGGATGAAAAACTGTTTTTT.

The rearrangement uses TRBV2 and TRBJ2-3; no firm D call. CDR3 size: 12 residues. Germline V lookup: CDR1 SNHLY, CDR2 FYNNEI. Trimming cost V 7 bases and J 1 base, with 6 bases left between them. CDR3 DNA sequence: TGTGCCAGCAAGAGCCGCACAGATACGCAGTATTTT. Encoded protein: CASKSRTDTQYF. Full variable domain (missing parts from reference TRBV2 and TRBJ2-3): EPEVTQTPSHQVTQMGQEVILRCVPISNHLYFYWYRQILGQKVEFLVSFYNNEISEKSEIFDDQFSVERPDGSNFTLKIRSTKLEDSAMYFCASKSRTDTQYFGPGTRLTVL.

This chain links TRBV2 with TRBJ2-3; D is unclear. Germline V lookup: CDR1 SNHLY, CDR2 FYNNEI. This CDR3 spans 15 amino acids. The germline V and J ends were trimmed by 3 bases and 2 bases, with 12 bases remaining between them. The CDR3 bases are TGTGCCAGCAGTGAGCCCAGAGGATTCACAGATACGCAGTATTTT. This codes for CASSEPRGFTDTQYF.

This clonotype was picked up many times. The chain uses TRBV19 and TRBJ2-7, with D hard to call. The CDR3 contains 13 residues. From germline, CDR1 is LNHDA and CDR2 SQIVND (reference sequence). Trimming took 7 bases from V and 2 from J, leaving 12 bases between them. For the CDR3, the DNA is TGTGCCAGTAAAGACTTTTTCACCTACGAGCAGTACTTC. Amino acids: CASKDFFTYEQYF.

This chain links TRBV9 with TRBJ1-2; D is uncertain. Germline CDR1 and CDR2: SGDLS and YYNGEE. The CDR3 runs to 13 residues. V was cut by 4 bases and J by 5 bases, with 12 bases left in between. CDR3 nucleotides: TGTGCCAGCAGCCCCCGGGCGGCGTATGGCTACACCTTC. It yields the protein CASSPRAAYGYTF.